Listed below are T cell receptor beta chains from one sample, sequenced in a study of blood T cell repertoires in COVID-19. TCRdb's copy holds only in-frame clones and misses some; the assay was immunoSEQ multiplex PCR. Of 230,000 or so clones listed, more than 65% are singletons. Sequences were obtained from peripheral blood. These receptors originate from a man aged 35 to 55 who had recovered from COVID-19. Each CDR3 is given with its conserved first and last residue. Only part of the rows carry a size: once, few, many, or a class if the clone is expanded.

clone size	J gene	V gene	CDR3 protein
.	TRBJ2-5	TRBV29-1	CSVRPSLAENQETQYF
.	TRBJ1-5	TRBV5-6	CASSSGTGVNQPQHF
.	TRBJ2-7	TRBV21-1	CASSKAPWGGFYEQYF
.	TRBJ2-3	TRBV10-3	CAISEESTDTQYF
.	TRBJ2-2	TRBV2	CASRMGGSGELFF
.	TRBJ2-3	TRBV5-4	CASSLEDRDLTDTQYF
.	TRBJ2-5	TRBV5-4	CASRQGTSGYQETQYF
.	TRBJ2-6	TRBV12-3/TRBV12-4	CASRLAGANVLTF
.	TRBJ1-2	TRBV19	CASLDRADYGYTF
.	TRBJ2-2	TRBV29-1	CSVGHTNTGELFF
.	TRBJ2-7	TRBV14	CASSQDPGQSYEQYF
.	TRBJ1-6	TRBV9	CASSPLPGNSPLHF
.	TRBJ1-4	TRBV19	CASSLLMTGEKLFF
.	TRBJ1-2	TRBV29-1	CSVEDVLQGGYGYTF
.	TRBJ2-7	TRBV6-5	CATEGGATYEQYF
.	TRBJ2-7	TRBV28	CASSLHLGQVPNEQYF
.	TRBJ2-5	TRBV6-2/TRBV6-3	CASSALSGYQETQYF
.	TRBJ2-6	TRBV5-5	CASSSGPGTGSGANVLTF
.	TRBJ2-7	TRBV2	CASSSYEQYF
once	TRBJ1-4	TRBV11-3	CASSSRVSDEKLFF
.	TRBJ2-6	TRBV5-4	CASSLVISGANVLTF
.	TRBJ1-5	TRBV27	CASSLRDSNQPQHF
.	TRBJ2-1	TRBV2	CASGVAGGPSNEQFF
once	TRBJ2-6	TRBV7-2	CASSPSRDRGAGANVLTF
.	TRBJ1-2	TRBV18	CASSAAGGNYGYTF
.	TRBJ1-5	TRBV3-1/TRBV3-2	CASSQATGANQPQHF
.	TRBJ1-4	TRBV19	CASSSTGTGATNEKLFF
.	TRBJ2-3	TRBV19	CASSTQGNTQYF
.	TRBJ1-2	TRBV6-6	CASSYSGGSNYGYTF
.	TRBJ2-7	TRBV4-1	CASSHGTGVYEQYF
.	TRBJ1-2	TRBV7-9	CASSLGQGNGYTF
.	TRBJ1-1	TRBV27	CASSPRTYMNTEAFF
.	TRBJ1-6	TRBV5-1	CASSLTGGASRSPLHF
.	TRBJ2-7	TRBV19	CASSWTVSYEQYF
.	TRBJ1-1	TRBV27	CASSVEPNTEAFF
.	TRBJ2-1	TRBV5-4	CASSPSGGDYNEQFF
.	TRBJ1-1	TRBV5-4	CASSLAWGQGDTEAFF
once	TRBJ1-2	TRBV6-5	CASSYSPDSPGYTF
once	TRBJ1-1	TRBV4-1	CASILGRGLGTEAFF
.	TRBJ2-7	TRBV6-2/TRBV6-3	CASSNSGRAFLSYEQYF
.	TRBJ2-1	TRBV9	CASSVVGGTYNEQFF
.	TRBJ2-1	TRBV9	CASSATSGSYNEQFF
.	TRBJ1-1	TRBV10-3	CATRPGEVNTEAFF
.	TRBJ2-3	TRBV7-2	CASGVGIRDTQYF
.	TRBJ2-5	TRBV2	CASGPRETQYF
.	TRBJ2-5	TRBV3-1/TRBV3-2	CASGQGEAQYF
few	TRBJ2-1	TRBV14	CASSQDPRTGGRYEQFF
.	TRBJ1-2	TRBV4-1	CASSQETRQGLYGYTF
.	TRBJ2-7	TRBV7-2	CASSLDISAGGSEQYF
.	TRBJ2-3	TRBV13	CASRGPAESTDTQYF
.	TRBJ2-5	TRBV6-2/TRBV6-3	CASSLSSTRETQYF
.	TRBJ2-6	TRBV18	CASSPTTGFGANVLTF
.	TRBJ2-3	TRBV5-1	CASSLALAGMDTQYF
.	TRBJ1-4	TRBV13	CASSDSRGGNEKLFF